This passage covers 18 T cell receptor beta chains from one sample sequenced in a study of T cells in Graves' hyperthyroidism and ophthalmopathy. RNA transcripts gave rise to amplified TCR beta CDR3 regions. HTBI primers were the set used in a first-round RT-PCR of the TCR CDR3. TCRdb reprocessed the multiplex PCR reads with MiXCR, giving one entry per CDR3 protein. The sample has about 350,000 distinct CDR3 sequences, 17% seen once. Sequencing used blood. Receptor source: a woman aged 25 to 39 with Graves' hyperthyroidism that later progressed to Graves' ophthalmopathy.

This clonotype was observed at least ten times. CDR3 protein: CASRSNGRSANEQFF. The DNA for the CDR3 is TGCGCCAGCCGCTCAAACGGAAGATCGGCAAATGAGCAGTTCTTC. The chain is built from TRBV4-1 and TRBJ2-1; D remains ambiguous. V was shortened by 8 bases and J by 7 bases, with 21 bases between the two germline ends. Germline V gives CDR1 MGHRA, CDR2 YSYEKL. The CDR3 is 15 amino acids.

Many counts were recorded for this clonotype. This chain connects TRBV5-4 to TRBJ2-3; D is possibly TRBD1 or TRBD2 (5 bases each). This CDR3 spans 14 amino acids. Trimming stripped 1 base from V and 2 bases from J, with 8 bases between. In germline, CDR1 is SGHNT, CDR2 YYREEE (reference sequence). CDR3 sequence reads: CASSLKGPTDTQYF. The DNA for the CDR3 is TGTGCCAGCAGCTTGAAGGGACCCACAGATACGCAGTATTTT.

This clonotype has ten or more counts. The chain carries TRBV20-1 and TRBJ1-1; D is uncertain. The germline gives CDR1 DFQATT, CDR2 SNEGSKA (reference sequence). The CDR3 covers 14 residues. Trimming left V 8 bases short and J 1 base short, with 17 bases between. The CDR3 sequence: CSSLYSVGNTEAFF. CDR3 nucleotides: TGCAGTTCATTATACTCCGTAGGGAACACTGAAGCTTTCTTT.

This clonotype was observed many times. The chain carries TRBV6-5 and TRBJ2-5; D may be TRBD2 (5 bases). With 0 bases removed from V and 7 bases from J, the gap between germline ends came to 12 bases. This CDR3 is 14 amino acids long. Per germline, CDR1 MNHEY and CDR2 SVGAGI. The DNA of the CDR3 is TGTGCCAGCAGTTACTCCTCCTCCCGGGGGACCCAGTACTTC. Amino acids: CASSYSSSRGTQYF.

This clonotype was counted ten times or more. J is TRBJ2-5 and V is TRBV2; 12 bases are shared with TRBD1. The CDR3 is 15 residues long. The J segment lost 5 bases and the V segment lost 6 bases, leaving 7 bases of the junction unmatched. Germline lookup yields CDR1 SNHLY and CDR2 FYNNEI. The DNA for the CDR3 is TGTGCCAGCAGGTTACCGGGACAGGGGGCTGAGACCCAGTACTTC. Translation gives CASRLPGQGAETQYF.

This clonotype has ten or more counts. The CDR3 reads CASSVTGARRSPLHF. In nucleotides, the CDR3 is TGTGCCAGCAGTGTAACAGGGGCGCGGCGGTCACCCCTCCACTTT. The gene calls are TRBV27 and TRBJ1-6; 7 nucleotides align to TRBD1. Trimming removed 5 bases from V and 10 bases from J; junction bases left unmatched: 11. This CDR3 is built from 15 residues. Germline V CDR1 and CDR2: MNHEY, SMNVEV (reference sequence).

This clonotype was observed many times. This chain connects TRBV10-3 to TRBJ2-3, with TRBD2 matching over 12 bases. After removal of 5 bases from V and 1 base from J, the junction contained 1 base not matched to a gene. In germline, CDR1 is ENHRY, CDR2 SYGVKD. This CDR3 has 15 amino acids. The CDR3 spells CAISSSGGGTDTQYF. The CDR3, as DNA: TGTGCCATCAGTTCTAGCGGGGGGGGCACAGATACGCAGTATTTT.

Remarks on this clonotype: Possible read error: a much larger clone is one base away. The chain links TRBV6-2 or TRBV6-3 to TRBJ1-6; D unclear. CDR3 length equals 16 residues. Looked up from germline, CDR1 is MNHEY and CDR2 is SVGEGT. CDR3 sequence (DNA): TGTTCCAGCAGTGCGAATCCGGCCACTTATAATTCACCCCTCCACTTT. This translates into CSSSANPATYNSPLHF.

This chain links TRBV5-6 with TRBJ2-5; 13 nucleotides align to TRBD2. Germline V gene sequence: CDR1 SGHDT, CDR2 YYEEEE. The CDR3 is made up of 16 amino acids. Losses at the gene ends were 0 bases for V and 2 bases for J; bases not matched to a gene: 1. The chain's CDR3 is CASSLGLAGGQETQYF. In nucleotides, the CDR3 is TGTGCCAGCAGCTTGGGACTAGCGGGGGGTCAAGAGACCCAGTACTTC.

V usage is TRBV19 and J usage is TRBJ2-6; 7 nucleotides match TRBD1. Germline CDR1 is LNHDA and CDR2 is SQIVND (reference sequence). V gave up 6 bases and J gave up 4 bases; unmatched junction bases: 3. The CDR3 has 14 residues. The CDR3, as DNA: TGTGCCAGTAGACAGGGGAACGGGGCCAACGTCCTGACTTTC. Protein: CASRQGNGANVLTF.

This clonotype has at least ten counts. The gene calls are TRBV2 and TRBJ1-1; TRBD1 might be the D (6 bases). This CDR3 comprises 13 residues. CDR1 and CDR2 from the germline V gene are SNHLY and FYNNEI. The germline V and J ends were trimmed by 8 bases and 1 base, with 11 bases remaining between them. The CDR3 bases are TGTGCCAGCGCCAGGGGTAGGAACACTGAAGCTTTCTTT. It specifies CASARGRNTEAFF.

This clonotype was seen only once. The chain combines TRBV28 with TRBJ2-1; 8 bases map to TRBD2. The CDR3 runs to 17 residues. J was trimmed by 2 bases and V by 4 bases; bases with no gene match: 10. The germline V gene has CDR1 MDHEN and CDR2 SYDVKM. CDR3 coding DNA: TGTGCCAGCAGTTCACTTCGGGGGGGGACCCCCTACAATGAGCAGTTCTTC. Protein sequence: CASSSLRGGTPYNEQFF.

This clonotype showed up many times. The chain links TRBV11-2 to TRBJ1-2, with D possibly matching TRBD1 (5 bases). The CDR3 consists of 15 residues. Germline V gene sequence: CDR1 SGHAT, CDR2 FQNNGV. Trimming removed 5 bases at V and 3 bases at J, with 16 bases between. The DNA of the CDR3 is TGTGCCAGCAGCCCACTCACGAAGGGACACTATGGCTACACCTTC. The encoded protein is CASSPLTKGHYGYTF. Filled out from reference TRBV11-2 and TRBJ1-2, the complete variable domain reads EAGVAQSPRYKIIEKRQSVAFWCNPISGHATLYWYQQILGQGPKLLIQFQNNGVVDDSQLPKDRFSAERLKGVDSTLKIQPAKLEDSAVYLCASSPLTKGHYGYTFGSGTRLTVV.

This clonotype was counted many times. CDR3 coding DNA: TGTGCCAGCAGTTCACTAGGACAGGGGAACAATGAGCAGTTCTTC. Encoded protein: CASSSLGQGNNEQFF. The chain uses TRBV12-3 or TRBV12-4 and TRBJ2-1, with 9 positions matching TRBD1. With V trimmed by 4 bases and J by 5 bases, 6 bases remained unmatched. The CDR3 has 15 amino acids.

There are a few counts of this clonotype. The V gene is TRBV9, the J gene TRBJ2-3; D possibly matches TRBD1 or TRBD2 (5 bases each). The V end lost 0 bases, the J end lost 5 bases, and 10 bases lay between the germline ends. The CDR3 runs to 14 residues. Germline CDR1 and CDR2: SGDLS and YYNGEE. The CDR3 DNA follows: TGTGCCAGCAGCGTAGGAGGGGCGAAAGATACGCAGTATTTT. This encodes CASSVGGAKDTQYF.

This clonotype was detected many times. The chain joins TRBV29-1 to TRBJ2-3, with D perhaps TRBD2 (5 bases). Germline CDR1 reads SQVTM; CDR2 reads ANQGSEA. This CDR3 is built from 12 residues. Deletions cut 4 bases from V and 6 bases from J, with 11 bases between. The CDR3, as DNA: TGCAGCGTTGGCGGGCAGATGGATACGCAGTATTTT. Its translation is CSVGGQMDTQYF.

In its sample, this clonotype was seen many times. This sequence joins TRBV28 and TRBJ1-5; 8 bases align to TRBD1. The V and J ends lost 2 bases and 4 bases, in that order; junction bases with no gene match: 7. This CDR3 is 16 amino acids long. Germline CDR1 MDHEN, CDR2 SYDVKM. The chain's CDR3 is CASSLDPDRVNQPQHF. In DNA, the CDR3 is TGTGCCAGCAGTTTAGATCCGGACAGGGTGAATCAGCCCCAGCATTTT.

Ten or more counts support this clonotype. The V call is TRBV7-9, the J call TRBJ2-1; D possibly corresponds to TRBD1 (5 bases). The CDR3 consists of 15 residues. V lost 1 base, J lost 5 bases, and 12 bases lay in between. CDR1 is SEHNR and CDR2 is FQNEAQ in the germline V gene (reference sequence). The CDR3 sequence is CASSLGGQIHNEQFF. The CDR3 nucleotides read TGTGCCAGCAGCTTAGGAGGACAAATTCACAATGAGCAGTTCTTC. The entire variable domain, with the rest obtained from reference TRBV7-9 and TRBJ2-1, is as follows: DTGVSQNPRHKITKRGQNVTFRCDPISEHNRLYWYRQTLGQGPEFLTYFQNEAQLEKSRLLSDRFSAERPKGSFSTLEIQRTEQGDSAMYLCASSLGGQIHNEQFFGPGTRLTVL.